This TCR beta chain emerged from a study of T cell repertoires in cytomegalovirus infection (dated by TCRdb to between 2019 and 2020). Looking at the study overall: Alongside well-studied HLA-B-restricted epitopes, the peptide stimulations were aimed at recently identified HLA-C-restricted CMV epitopes, whose presentation resists viral immunomodulation. Donor HLA type was relevant to the analysis, as public TCR beta signatures indicated carriage of CMV infection together with the matching HLA type. The research as a whole found: Cumulative frequency of public TCR beta family members discriminated carriers of CMV infection plus the relevant HLA type in this cohort and an independent roughly 340-donor cohort. The ex vivo response was dominated by HLA-C-restricted CMV-specific TCR beta clonotypes, which also provided the single most frequent clonotype in two of eight donors.

Sequencing instrument: Illumina HiSeq 1500. TCRdb cleaned the public reads at Q25 with fastp, built clones with MiXCR and kept in-frame beta chains. Records with the same CDR3 protein are collapsed into one entry carrying the most frequent genes and DNA. For this sample the table gives about 920,000 distinct CDR3 sequences, of which approximately 31% were detected only once. In total, the top ten clones hold around 15% of the sample. The CDR3 goes from the cysteine to the phenylalanine over 15 residues. Only CDR3 DNA is held: 45 bases, read in frame from base 1. Relative to germline, V is missing 2 bases and J is missing 6 bases, with 8 bases of the junction outside any gene match. Reading the germline V gene gives CDR1 MDHEN and CDR2 SYDVKM. The meaning of the sample's treatment or condition label: in vitro stimulation with specific CMV peptide epitopes to enrich CMV-specific T cells. Notes on this clonotype: The target of this receptor is not known. There are no base qualities to consult, and no much larger clone falls within one base.

The sequence was collected from a human donor in good health (CMV status not recorded). Some clones in this sample may be carry-over from other donors' samples. The rearrangement combines TRBV28 with TRBJ1-1; 8 middle bases align to TRBD1. This specimen was cultured CD8+ T cells from PBMCs, taken from culture after CMV antigen stimulation. CDR3 reads: CASSLEGTGSPEAFF. At the DNA level, the sequence is TGTGCCAGCAGTTTAGAGGGGACAGGATCCCCTGAAGCTTTCTTT. The full variable domain, with segments outside the CDR3 supplied by the reference TRBV28 and TRBJ1-1 proteins, appears as DVKVTQSSRYLVKRTGEKVFLECVQDMDHENMFWYRQDPGLGLRLIYFSYDVKMKEKGDIPEGYSVSREKKERFSLILESASTNQTSMYLCASSLEGTGSPEAFFGQGTRLTVV.